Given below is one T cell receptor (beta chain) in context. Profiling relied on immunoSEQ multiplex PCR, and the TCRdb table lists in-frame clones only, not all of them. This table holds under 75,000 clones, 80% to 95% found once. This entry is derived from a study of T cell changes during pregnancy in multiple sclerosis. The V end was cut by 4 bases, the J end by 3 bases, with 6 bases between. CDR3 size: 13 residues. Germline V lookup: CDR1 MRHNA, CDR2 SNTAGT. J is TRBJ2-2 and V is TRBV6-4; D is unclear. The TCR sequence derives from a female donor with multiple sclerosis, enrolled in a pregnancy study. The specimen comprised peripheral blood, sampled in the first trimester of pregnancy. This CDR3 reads CASSAQDTGELFF. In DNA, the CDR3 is TGTGCCAGCAGTGCTCAGGACACCGGGGAGCTGTTTTTT.